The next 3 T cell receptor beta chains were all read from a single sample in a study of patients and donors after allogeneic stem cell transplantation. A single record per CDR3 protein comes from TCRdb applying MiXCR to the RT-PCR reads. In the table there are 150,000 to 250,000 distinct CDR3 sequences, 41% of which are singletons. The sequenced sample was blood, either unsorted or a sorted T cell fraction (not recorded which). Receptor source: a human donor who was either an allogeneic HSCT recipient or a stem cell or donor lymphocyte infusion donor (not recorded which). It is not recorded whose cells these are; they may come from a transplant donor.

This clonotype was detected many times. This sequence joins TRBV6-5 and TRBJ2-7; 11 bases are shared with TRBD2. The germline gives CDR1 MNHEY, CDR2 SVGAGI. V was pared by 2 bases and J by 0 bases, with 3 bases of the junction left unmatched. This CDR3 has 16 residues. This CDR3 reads CASSYGGLAGSYEQYF. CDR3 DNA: TGTGCCAGCAGTTACGGAGGACTAGCGGGCTCCTACGAGCAGTACTTC.

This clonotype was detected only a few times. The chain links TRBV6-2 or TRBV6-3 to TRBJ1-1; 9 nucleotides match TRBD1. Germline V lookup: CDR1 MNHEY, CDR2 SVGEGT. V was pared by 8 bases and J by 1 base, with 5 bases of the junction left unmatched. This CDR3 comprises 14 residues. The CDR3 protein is CASLRGQGNTEAFF. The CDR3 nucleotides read TGTGCCAGCCTCCGGGGACAGGGGAACACTGAAGCTTTCTTT.

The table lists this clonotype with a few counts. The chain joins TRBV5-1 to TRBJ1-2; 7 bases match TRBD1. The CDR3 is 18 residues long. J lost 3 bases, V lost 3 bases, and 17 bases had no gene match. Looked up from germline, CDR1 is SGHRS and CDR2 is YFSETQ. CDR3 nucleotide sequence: TGCGCCAGCAGCTCCCCCAGAAGTACAGGGGCCTTCGACTATGGCTACACCTTC. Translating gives CASSSPRSTGAFDYGYTF.